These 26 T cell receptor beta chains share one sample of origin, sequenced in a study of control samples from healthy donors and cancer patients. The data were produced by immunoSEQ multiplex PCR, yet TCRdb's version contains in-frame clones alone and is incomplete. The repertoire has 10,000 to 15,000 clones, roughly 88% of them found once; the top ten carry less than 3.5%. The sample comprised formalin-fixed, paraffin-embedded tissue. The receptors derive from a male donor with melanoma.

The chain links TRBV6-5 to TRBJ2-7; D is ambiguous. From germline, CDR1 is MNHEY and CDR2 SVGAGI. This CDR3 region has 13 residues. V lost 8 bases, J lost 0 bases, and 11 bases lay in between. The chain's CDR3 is CASFGLSSYEQYF. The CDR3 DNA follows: TGTGCCAGCTTCGGCCTCAGCTCCTACGAGCAGTACTTC.

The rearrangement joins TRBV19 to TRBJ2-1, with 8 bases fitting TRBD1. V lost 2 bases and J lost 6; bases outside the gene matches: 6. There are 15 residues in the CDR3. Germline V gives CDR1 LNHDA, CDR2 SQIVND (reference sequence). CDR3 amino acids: CASSIIQGAGNEQFF. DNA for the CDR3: TGTGCCAGTAGTATAATTCAGGGGGCGGGCAATGAGCAGTTCTTC.

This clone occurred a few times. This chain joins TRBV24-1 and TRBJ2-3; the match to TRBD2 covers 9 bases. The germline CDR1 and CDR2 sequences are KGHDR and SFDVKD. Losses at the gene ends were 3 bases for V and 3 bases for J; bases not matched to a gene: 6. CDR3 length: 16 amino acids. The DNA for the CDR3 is TGTGCCACCAGTGATCATACGACTAGCGGTACAGATACGCAGTATTTT. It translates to CATSDHTTSGTDTQYF.

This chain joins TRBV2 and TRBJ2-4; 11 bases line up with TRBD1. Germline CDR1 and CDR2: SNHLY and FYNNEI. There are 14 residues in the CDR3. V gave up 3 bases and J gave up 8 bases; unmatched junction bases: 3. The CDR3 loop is CASSDGTGGDIQYF. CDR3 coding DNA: TGTGCCAGCAGTGACGGGACAGGGGGAGACATTCAGTACTTC.

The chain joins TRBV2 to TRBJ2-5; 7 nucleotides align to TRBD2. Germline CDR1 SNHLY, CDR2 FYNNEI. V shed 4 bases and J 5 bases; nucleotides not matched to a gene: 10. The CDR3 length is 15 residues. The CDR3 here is CASSVSGGRVETQYF. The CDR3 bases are TGTGCCAGCAGTGTATCGGGAGGAAGGGTTGAGACCCAGTACTTC.

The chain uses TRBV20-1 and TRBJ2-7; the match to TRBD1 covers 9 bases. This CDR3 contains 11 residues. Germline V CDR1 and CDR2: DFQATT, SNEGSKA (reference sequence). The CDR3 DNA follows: TGCAGGTGGGACAGGGCCTACGAGCAGTACGTC. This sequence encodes CRWDRAYEQYV.

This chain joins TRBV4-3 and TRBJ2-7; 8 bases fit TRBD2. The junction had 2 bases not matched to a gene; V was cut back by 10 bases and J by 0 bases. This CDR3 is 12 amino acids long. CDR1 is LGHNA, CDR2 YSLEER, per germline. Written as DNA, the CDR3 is TGCGCCACGGGAGGGGACTCCTACGAGCAGTACGTC. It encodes CATGGDSYEQYV.

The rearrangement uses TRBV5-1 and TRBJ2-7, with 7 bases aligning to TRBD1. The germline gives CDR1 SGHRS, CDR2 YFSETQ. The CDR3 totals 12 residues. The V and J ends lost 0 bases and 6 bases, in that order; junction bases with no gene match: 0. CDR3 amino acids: CASSLDRGEQYF. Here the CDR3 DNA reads TGCGCCAGCAGCTTGGACAGGGGCGAGCAGTACTTC. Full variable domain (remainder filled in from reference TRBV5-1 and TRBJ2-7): KAGVTQTPRYLIKTRGQQVTLSCSPISGHRSVSWYQQTPGQGLQFLFEYFSETQRNKGNFPGRFSGRQFSNSRSEMNVSTLELGDSALYLCASSLDRGEQYFGPGTRLTVT.

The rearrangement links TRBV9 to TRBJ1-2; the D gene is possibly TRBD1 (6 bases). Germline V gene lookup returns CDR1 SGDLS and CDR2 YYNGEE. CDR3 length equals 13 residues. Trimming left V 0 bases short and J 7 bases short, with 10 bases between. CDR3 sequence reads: CASSVASGVGYTF. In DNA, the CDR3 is TGTGCCAGCAGCGTAGCTTCAGGGGTTGGCTACACCTTC.

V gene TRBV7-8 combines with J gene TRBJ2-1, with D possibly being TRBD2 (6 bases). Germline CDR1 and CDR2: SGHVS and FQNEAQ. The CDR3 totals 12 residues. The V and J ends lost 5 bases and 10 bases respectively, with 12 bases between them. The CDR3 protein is CASSNSGSEQFF. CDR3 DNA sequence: TGTGCCAGCAGCAACAGCGGGTCCGAGCAGTTCTTC.

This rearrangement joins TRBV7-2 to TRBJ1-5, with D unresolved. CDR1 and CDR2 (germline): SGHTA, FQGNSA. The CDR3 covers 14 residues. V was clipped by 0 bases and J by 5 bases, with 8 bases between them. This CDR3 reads CASSLALLDQPQHF. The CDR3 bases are TGTGCCAGCAGCTTAGCTTTACTAGATCAGCCCCAGCATTTT.

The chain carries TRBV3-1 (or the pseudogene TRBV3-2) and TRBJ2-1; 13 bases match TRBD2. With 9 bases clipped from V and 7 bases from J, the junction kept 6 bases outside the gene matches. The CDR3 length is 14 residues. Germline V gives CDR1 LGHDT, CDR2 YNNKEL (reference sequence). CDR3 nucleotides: TGTGCCAGTGGACAGACTAGCGGGAGGAATGAGCAGTTCTTC. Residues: CASGQTSGRNEQFF.

The CDR3 protein is CASSPPRNTEAFF. CDR3 DNA sequence: TGTGCCAGCAGCCCTCCACGGAACACTGAAGCTTTCTTT. V usage is TRBV7-9 and J usage is TRBJ1-1; D is uncertain. The germline CDR1 and CDR2 sequences are SEHNR and FQNEAQ (reference sequence). The CDR3 runs 13 residues. Trimming took off 5 bases at V and 1 base at J, with 8 bases between the two ends.

The CDR3 loop reads CASSLRVAGPYEQYF. The CDR3 DNA reads TGTGCCAGCAGCTTAAGGGTAGCGGGACCCTACGAGCAGTACTTC. The chain links TRBV11-2 to TRBJ2-7; 8 bases match TRBD2. This CDR3 has 15 residues. With V trimmed by 2 bases and J by 2 bases, 5 bases remained unmatched. Germline values: CDR1 SGHAT, CDR2 FQNNGV.

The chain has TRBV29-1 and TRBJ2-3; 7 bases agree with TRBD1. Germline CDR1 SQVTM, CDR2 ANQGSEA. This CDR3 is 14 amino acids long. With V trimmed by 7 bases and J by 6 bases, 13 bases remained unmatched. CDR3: CSGRQGEGSDTQYF. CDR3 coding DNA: TGCAGCGGGAGACAGGGAGAGGGTTCGGATACGCAGTATTTT.

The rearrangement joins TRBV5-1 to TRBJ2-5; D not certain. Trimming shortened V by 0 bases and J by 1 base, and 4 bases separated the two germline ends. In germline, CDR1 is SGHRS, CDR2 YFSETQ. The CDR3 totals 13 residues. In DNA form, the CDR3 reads TGCGCCAGCAGCTTGGGCTTCCAAGAGACCCAGTACTTC. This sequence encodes CASSLGFQETQYF.

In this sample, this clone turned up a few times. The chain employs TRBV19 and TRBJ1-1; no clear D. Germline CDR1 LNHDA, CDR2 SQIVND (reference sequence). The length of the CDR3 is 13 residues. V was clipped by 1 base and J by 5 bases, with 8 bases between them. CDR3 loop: CASSIGQLTEAFF. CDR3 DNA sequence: TGTGCCAGTAGTATAGGCCAGCTGACTGAAGCTTTCTTT.

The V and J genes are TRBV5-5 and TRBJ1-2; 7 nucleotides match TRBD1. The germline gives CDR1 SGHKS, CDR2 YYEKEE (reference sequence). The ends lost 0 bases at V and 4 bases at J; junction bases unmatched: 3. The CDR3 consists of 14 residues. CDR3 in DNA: TGTGCCAGCAGCTTGGGTACAGGGGCCTATGGCTACACCTTC. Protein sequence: CASSLGTGAYGYTF.

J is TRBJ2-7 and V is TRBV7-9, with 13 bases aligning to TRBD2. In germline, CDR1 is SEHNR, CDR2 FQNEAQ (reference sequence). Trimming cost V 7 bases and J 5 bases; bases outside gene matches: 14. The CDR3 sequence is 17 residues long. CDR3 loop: CASTGTSGMSFSHEQYF. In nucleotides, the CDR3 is TGTGCCAGCACCGGGACTAGCGGGATGTCTTTTTCCCACGAGCAGTACTTC.

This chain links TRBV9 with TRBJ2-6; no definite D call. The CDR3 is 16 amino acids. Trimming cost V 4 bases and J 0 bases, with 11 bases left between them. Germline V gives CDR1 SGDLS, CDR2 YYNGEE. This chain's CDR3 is CASSLRQLSGANVLTF. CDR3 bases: TGTGCCAGCAGCCTACGCCAACTCTCTGGGGCCAACGTCCTGACTTTC.

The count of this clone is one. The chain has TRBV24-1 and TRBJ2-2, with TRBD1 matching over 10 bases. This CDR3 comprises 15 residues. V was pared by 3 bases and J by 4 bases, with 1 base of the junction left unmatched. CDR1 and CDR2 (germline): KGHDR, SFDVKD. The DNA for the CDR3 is TGTGCCACCAGTGATAGGACAGGGGGCACCGGGGAGCTGTTTTTT. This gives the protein CATSDRTGGTGELFF.

This chain's CDR3 is CSVWRTGGTEAFF. Here the CDR3 DNA reads TGCAGCGTTTGGAGGACTGGGGGCACTGAAGCTTTCTTT. The chain couples TRBV29-1 to TRBJ1-1, with a tentative D call TRBD1 (5 bases). Germline lookup yields CDR1 SQVTM and CDR2 ANQGSEA. The V gene lost 5 bases and the J gene lost 4 bases, with 14 bases spanning the gap. CDR3 length: 13 amino acids.

The CDR3 region has the DNA TGTGCCAGCAGCCGCCCCGGGGAGGCAGCTTTCTTT. Its protein product is CASSRPGEAAFF. This chain links TRBV3-1 (or the pseudogene TRBV3-2) with TRBJ1-1; D is undetermined. Deletions cut 4 bases from V and 10 bases from J, with 13 bases between. CDR1 is LGHDT and CDR2 is YNNKEL in the germline V gene (reference sequence). This CDR3 contains 12 residues.

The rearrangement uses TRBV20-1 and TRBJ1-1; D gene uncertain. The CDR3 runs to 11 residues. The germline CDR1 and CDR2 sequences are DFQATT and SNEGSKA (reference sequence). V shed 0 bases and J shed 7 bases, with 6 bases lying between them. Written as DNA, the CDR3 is TGCAGTGCTAGAGATGCCAGTGAAGCTTTCTTT. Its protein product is CSARDASEAFF.

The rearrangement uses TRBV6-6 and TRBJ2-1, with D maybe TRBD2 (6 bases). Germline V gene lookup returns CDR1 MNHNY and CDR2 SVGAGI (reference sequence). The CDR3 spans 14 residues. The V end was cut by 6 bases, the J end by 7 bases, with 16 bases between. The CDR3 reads CASSRAGDYNEQFF. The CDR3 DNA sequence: TGTGCCAGCAGCCGAGCGGGTGACTATAATGAGCAGTTCTTC.

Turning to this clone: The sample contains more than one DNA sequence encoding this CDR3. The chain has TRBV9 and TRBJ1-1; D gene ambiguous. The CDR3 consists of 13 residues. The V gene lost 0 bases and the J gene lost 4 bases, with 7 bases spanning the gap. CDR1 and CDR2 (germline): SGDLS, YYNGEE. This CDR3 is CASSVAEGTEAFF. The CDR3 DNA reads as TGTGCCAGCAGCGTAGCGGAGGGCACTGAAGCTTTCTTT.